The entry below gives a single TCR beta chain sequence along with its context. The data are from a study of blood T cell repertoires in COVID-19. The length of the CDR3 is 13 residues. The J segment lost 7 bases and the V segment lost 3 bases, leaving 7 bases of the junction unmatched. CDR1 is SGHNT and CDR2 is YYREEE in the germline V gene (reference sequence). In the source study's methods: It was from reference gene primer amplification that nucleated cell counts were estimated. The repertoire was sequenced with immunoSEQ multiplex PCR; TCRdb's copy has only in-frame clones and lacks some. V and J calls and clone size are those listed in that table; D and trimming were worked out from the DNA. The sample consists of roughly 180,000 clones, 80% to 90% of them appearing once.

Specimen: peripheral blood. The V gene is TRBV5-4, the J gene TRBJ2-7; 7 nucleotides match TRBD1. This receptor was obtained from a man between 70 and 80 years old with active or convalescent COVID-19. This CDR3 reads CASSSGQAGEQYF. The CDR3 bases are TGTGCCAGCAGCTCAGGACAGGCTGGTGAGCAGTACTTC.